This T cell receptor beta chain is from a study of sequential checkpoint blockade in melanoma. In the study overall: First-line arms were nivolumab then ipilimumab, or the reverse, randomized 1:1. Maintenance nivolumab came after either treatment sequence.

Produced via immunoSEQ multiplex PCR; TCRdb's table is partial and in-frame only. The sample includes 9,000 to 10,000 clones, around four fifths of them seen just once. The CDR3 has 15 amino acids. Trimming shortened V by 1 base and J by 0 bases, and 7 bases separated the two germline ends. Germline V gene data show CDR1 as LNHDA and CDR2 as SQIVND (reference sequence). Indicated treatment: randomized to nivolumab then ipilimumab (arm A) or the reverse (arm B). DNA-damaging chemotherapy had not been given to any patient beforehand. Live CD3+CD8+ CD19− CD56− cells were sorted from PBMCs. The sequencing used CD8+ T cells sorted from blood (inferred from file names), collected from a patient given nivolumab and ipilimumab in sequence. The J gene is TRBJ2-1, the V gene TRBV19; D is ambiguous. The sequence was obtained from a human donor with melanoma. The CDR3 nucleotides read TGTGCCAGTAGTATAGGGGCACACTCCTACAATGAGCAGTTCTTC. Its protein is CASSIGAHSYNEQFF.